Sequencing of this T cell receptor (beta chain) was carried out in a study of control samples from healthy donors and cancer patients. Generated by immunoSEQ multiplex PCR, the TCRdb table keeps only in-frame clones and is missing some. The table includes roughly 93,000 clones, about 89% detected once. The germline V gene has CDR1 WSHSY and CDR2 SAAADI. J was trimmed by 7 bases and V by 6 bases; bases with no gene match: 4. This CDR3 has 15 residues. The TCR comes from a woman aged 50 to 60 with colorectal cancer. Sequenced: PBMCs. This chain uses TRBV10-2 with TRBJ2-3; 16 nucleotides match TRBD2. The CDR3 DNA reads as TGCGCCAGCAGGGGGACTAGCGGGGGGGCGTATACGCAGTATTTT. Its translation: CASRGTSGGAYTQYF.